The sequence of this TCR beta chain was determined in a study of regulatory T cells in long-lasting Graves disease. Per the germline V gene, CDR1 is MGHDK and CDR2 is SYGVNS. The CDR3 spans 13 residues. V was trimmed by 6 bases and J by 5 bases, leaving 10 bases between them. Study-wide results and limits: Persistent disease exhibited a predilection for TRBV28, TRBJ1-2 and TRBJ2-5.

On this clonotype: The antigen is undetermined.

CDR3 regions were amplified by Arm-PCR using iRepertoire HTBI primers to build TCR beta libraries. TCRdb called the multiplex PCR reads again in MiXCR, with one record for every CDR3 protein. This sample yields a few hundred thousand distinct CDR3 sequences, of which roughly 25% are seen a single time; approximately 27% belongs to the top ten. Time point indicated: persistent/refractory GD, antithyroid drugs over 5 years with positive TRAb. Isolated PBMC RNA provided the starting material for the TCR library. Patients met American Thyroid Association criteria for Graves' disease. Sequenced material: peripheral blood mononuclear cells (PBMCs), taken when the disease was refractory, from a patient treated with antithyroid drugs. The gene calls are TRBV25-1 and TRBJ1-4, with D hard to call. This TCR came from a woman aged 40 to 55 with Graves disease. The CDR3 spells CASSPDGNEKLFF. The CDR3, as DNA: TGTGCCAGCAGCCCCGACGGAAATGAAAAACTGTTTTTT.